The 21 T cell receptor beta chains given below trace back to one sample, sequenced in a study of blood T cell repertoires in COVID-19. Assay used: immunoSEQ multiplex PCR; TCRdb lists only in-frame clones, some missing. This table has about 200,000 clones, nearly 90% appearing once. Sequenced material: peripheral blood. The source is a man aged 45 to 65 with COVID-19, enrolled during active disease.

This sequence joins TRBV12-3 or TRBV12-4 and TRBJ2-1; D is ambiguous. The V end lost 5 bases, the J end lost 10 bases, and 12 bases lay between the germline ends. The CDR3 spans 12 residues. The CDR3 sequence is CASSLPIGEQFF. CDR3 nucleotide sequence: TGTGCCAGCAGTCTTCCTATCGGGGAGCAGTTCTTC.

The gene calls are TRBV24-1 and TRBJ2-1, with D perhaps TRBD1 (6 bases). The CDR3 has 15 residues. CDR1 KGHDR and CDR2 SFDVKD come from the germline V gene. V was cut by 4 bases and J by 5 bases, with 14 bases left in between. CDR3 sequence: CATSEIQGDHNEQFF. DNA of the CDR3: TGTGCCACCAGTGAAATACAGGGAGACCACAATGAGCAGTTCTTC.

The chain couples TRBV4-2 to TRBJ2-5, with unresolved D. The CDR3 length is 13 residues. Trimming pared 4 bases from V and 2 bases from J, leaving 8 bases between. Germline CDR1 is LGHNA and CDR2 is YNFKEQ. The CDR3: CASSPTLQETQYF. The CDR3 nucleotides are TGTGCCAGCAGCCCCACCCTACAAGAGACCCAGTACTTC.

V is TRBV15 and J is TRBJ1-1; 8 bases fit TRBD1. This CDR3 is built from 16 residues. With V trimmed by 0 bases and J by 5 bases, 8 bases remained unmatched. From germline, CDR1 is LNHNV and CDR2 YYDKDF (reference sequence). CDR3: CATSRDAGGARTEAFF. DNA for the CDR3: TGTGCCACCAGCAGAGATGCAGGGGGCGCGAGGACTGAAGCTTTCTTT.

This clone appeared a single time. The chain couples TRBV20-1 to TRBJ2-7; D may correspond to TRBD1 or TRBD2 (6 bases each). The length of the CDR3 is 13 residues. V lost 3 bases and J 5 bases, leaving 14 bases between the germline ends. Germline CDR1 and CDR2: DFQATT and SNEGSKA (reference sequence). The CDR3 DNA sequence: TGCAGTGCTAGTGGGGGGCTCGGTCACGAGCAGTACTTC. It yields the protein CSASGGLGHEQYF.

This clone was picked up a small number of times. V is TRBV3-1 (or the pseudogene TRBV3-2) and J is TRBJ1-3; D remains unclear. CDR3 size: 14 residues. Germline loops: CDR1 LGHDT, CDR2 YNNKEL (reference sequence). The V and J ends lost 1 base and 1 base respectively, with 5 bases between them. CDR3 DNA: TGTGCCAGCAGCCAAGTGAGTTCTGGAAACACCATATATTTT. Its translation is CASSQVSSGNTIYF.

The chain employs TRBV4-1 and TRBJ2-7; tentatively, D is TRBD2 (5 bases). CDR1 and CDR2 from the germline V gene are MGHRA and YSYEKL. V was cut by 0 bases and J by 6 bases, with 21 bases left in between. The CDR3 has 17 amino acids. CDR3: CASSQDQVNLRAGEQYF. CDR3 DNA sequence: TGCGCCAGCAGCCAAGATCAGGTCAACCTAAGGGCGGGCGAGCAGTACTTC.

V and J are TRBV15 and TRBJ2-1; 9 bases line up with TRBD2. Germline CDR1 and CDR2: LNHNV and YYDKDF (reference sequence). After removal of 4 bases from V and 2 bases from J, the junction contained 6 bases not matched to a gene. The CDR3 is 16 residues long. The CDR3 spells CATSKVSGGPYNEQFF. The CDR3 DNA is TGTGCCACCAGCAAAGTTAGCGGGGGTCCCTACAATGAGCAGTTCTTC.

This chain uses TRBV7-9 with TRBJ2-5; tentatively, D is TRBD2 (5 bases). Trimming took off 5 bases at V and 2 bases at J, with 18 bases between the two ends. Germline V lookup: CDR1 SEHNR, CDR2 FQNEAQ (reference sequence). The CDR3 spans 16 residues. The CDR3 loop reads CASSPRRRSDQETQYF. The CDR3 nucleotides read TGTGCCAGCAGCCCGAGAAGGAGGTCCGATCAAGAGACCCAGTACTTC. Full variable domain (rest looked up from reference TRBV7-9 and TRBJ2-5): DTGVSQNPRHKITKRGQNVTFRCDPISEHNRLYWYRQTLGQGPEFLTYFQNEAQLEKSRLLSDRFSAERPKGSFSTLEIQRTEQGDSAMYLCASSPRRRSDQETQYFGPGTRLLVL.

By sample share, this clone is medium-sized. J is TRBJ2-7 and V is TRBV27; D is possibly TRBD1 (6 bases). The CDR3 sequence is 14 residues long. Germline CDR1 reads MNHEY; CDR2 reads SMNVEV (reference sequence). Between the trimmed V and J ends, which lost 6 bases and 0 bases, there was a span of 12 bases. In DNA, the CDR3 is TGTGCCAGCAGCGGACAGATGAGCTCCTACGAGCAGTACTTC. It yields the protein CASSGQMSSYEQYF.

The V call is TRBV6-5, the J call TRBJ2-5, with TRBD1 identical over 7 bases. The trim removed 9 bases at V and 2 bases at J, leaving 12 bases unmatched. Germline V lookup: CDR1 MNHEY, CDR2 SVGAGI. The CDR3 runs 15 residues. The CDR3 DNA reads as TGTGCCAGTACCTCACTACAGGGGAATCAAGAGACCCAGTACTTC. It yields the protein CASTSLQGNQETQYF.

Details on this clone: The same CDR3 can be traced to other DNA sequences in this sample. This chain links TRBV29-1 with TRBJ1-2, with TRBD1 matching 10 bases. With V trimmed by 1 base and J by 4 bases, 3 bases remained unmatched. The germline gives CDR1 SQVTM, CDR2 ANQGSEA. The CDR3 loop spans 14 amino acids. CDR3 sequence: CSVEVTGGSYGYTF. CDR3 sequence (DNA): TGCAGCGTTGAAGTGACAGGGGGCAGCTATGGCTACACCTTC.

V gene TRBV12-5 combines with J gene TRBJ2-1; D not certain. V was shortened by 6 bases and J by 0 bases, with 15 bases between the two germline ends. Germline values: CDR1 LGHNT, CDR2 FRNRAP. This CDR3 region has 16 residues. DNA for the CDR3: TGTGCTAGTGGCTCCGGGTTTCTGGGCTCCTACAATGAGCAGTTCTTC. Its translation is CASGSGFLGSYNEQFF.

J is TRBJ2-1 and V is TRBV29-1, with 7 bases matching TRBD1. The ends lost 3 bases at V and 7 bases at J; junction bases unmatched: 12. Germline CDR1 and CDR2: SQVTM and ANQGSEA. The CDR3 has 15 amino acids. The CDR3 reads CSVEKTRVRGNEQFF. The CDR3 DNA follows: TGCAGCGTTGAGAAGACACGGGTCAGGGGGAATGAGCAGTTCTTC.

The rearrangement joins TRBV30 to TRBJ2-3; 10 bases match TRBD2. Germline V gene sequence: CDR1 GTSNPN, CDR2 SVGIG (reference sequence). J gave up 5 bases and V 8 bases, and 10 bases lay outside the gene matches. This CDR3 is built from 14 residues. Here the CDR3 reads CARSSGSGGDTQYF. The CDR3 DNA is TGTGCCCGGTCTAGCGGGAGTGGGGGAGATACGCAGTATTTT.

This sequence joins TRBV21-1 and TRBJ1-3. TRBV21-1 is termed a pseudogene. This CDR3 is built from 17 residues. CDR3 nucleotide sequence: TGTGCCAGCAGCAAAAGTCTTGGAACACTATCTGGAAACACCATATATTTT. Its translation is CASSKSLGTLSGNTIYF.

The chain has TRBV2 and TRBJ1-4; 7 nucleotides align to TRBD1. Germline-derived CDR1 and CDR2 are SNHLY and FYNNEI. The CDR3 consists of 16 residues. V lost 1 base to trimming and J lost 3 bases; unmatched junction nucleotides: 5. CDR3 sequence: CASSEGAGGPNEKLFF. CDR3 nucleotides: TGTGCCAGCAGTGAAGGGGCAGGGGGACCTAATGAAAAACTGTTTTTT. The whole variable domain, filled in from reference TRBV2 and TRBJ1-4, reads EPEVTQTPSHQVTQMGQEVILRCVPISNHLYFYWYRQILGQKVEFLVSFYNNEISEKSEIFDDQFSVERPDGSNFTLKIRSTKLEDSAMYFCASSEGAGGPNEKLFFGSGTQLSVL.

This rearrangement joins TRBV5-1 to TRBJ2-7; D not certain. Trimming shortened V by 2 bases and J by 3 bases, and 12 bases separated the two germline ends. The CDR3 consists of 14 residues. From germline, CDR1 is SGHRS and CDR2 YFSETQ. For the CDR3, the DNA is TGCGCCAGCAGCTTAGCAGGCATCCTCTACGAGCAGTACTTC. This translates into CASSLAGILYEQYF.

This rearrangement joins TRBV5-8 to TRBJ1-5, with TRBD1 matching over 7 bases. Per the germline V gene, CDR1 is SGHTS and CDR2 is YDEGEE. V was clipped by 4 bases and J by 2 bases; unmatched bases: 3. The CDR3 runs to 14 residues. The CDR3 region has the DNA TGTGCCAGCAGCACCGGACAGGGCAATCAGCCCCAGCATTTT. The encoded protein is CASSTGQGNQPQHF.

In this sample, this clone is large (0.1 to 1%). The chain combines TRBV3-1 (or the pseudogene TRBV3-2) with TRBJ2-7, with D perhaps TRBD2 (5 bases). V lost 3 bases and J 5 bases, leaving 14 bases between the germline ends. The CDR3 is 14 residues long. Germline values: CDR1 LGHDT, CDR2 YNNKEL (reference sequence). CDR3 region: CASSHPGKPHEQYF. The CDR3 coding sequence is TGTGCCAGCAGCCACCCGGGGAAGCCCCACGAGCAGTACTTC.

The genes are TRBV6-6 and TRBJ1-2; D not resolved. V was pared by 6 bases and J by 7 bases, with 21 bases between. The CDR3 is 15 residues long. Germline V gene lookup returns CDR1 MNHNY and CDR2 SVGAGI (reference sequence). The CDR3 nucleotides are TGTGCCAGCAGCCCGACCTCAGAGGGCGGGAGTGGCTACACCTTC. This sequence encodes CASSPTSEGGSGYTF.